These 6 T cell receptor beta chains were sequenced from one sample in a study of cytomegalovirus exposure and HLA in healthy donors (dated by TCRdb to about 2017). To prepare the library, the immunoSEQ multiplex PCR assay was applied. This is the immuneACCESS table as TCRdb keeps it, with only in-frame sequences that have V and J called. A part of the clones is gone; compared with another copy, unresolved V genes explain less than half, and the rest is unexplained. This sample lists about 60,000 clones; approximately 96% were detected once. The ten largest clones take up approximately 0.95% of the sample. The source material was PBMCs. The receptors derive from a man aged 18 to 29 in good health and CMV-seronegative.

The V gene is TRBV11-3, the J gene TRBJ2-1, with 8 bases matching TRBD2. Germline lookup yields CDR1 SGHNT and CDR2 YENEEA. V shed 5 bases and J 6 bases; nucleotides not matched to a gene: 9. The length of the CDR3 is 15 residues. This chain's CDR3 is CASSQTGGPFNEQFF. CDR3 coding DNA: TGTGCCAGCAGCCAGACGGGAGGGCCATTCAATGAGCAGTTCTTC.

The rearrangement uses TRBV30 and TRBJ1-4, with D possibly being TRBD1 (5 bases). The germline CDR1 and CDR2 sequences are GTSNPN and SVGIG (reference sequence). There are 12 residues in the CDR3. V lost 2 bases, J lost 4 bases, and 5 bases lay in between. The CDR3 is CAWSRGNEKLFF. The CDR3 bases are TGTGCCTGGAGTAGGGGTAATGAAAAACTGTTTTTT.

Only one count was recorded for this clone. This chain uses TRBV5-6 with TRBJ2-1, with a weak D call TRBD2 (6 bases). The CDR3 runs to 15 residues. Looked up from germline, CDR1 is SGHDT and CDR2 is YYEEEE. Trimming stripped 4 bases from V and 7 bases from J, with 18 bases between. CDR3 sequence (DNA): TGTGCCAGCAGCCCGTACGTACGTGGGGGGAATGAGCAGTTCTTC. Translated: CASSPYVRGGNEQFF. Drawing the rest from reference TRBV5-6 and TRBJ2-1, the complete variable domain is DAGVTQSPTHLIKTRGQQVTLRCSPKSGHDTVSWYQQALGQGPQFIFQYYEEEERQRGNFPDRFSGHQFPNYSSELNVNALLLGDSALYLCASSPYVRGGNEQFFGPGTRLTVL.

The table lists this clone with a count of one. This chain connects TRBV9 to TRBJ2-1, with 9 bases matching TRBD2. V lost 0 bases and J lost 6; bases outside the gene matches: 4. From germline, CDR1 is SGDLS and CDR2 YYNGEE. The CDR3 runs 15 residues. CDR3 DNA: TGTGCCAGCAGCGTAGAGGTAGCGGGAGCCAATGAGCAGTTCTTC. This translates into CASSVEVAGANEQFF.

This chain links TRBV5-4 with TRBJ2-1; TRBD2 aligns across 9 bases. V shed 2 bases, J shed 3 bases, and the junction held 3 bases outside the gene matches. The CDR3 totals 15 residues. Looked up from germline, CDR1 is SGHNT and CDR2 is YYREEE (reference sequence). CDR3 loop: CASSFRLADYNEQFF. CDR3 nucleotides: TGTGCCAGCAGCTTCCGACTAGCGGACTACAATGAGCAGTTCTTC.

For the CDR3, the DNA is TGTGCCAGCAGCTTAGAAGCCGGACAGGGCAATGAGCAGTTCTTC. Its protein product is CASSLEAGQGNEQFF. The V and J genes are TRBV5-4 and TRBJ2-1; 8 positions match TRBD1. The CDR3 runs 15 residues. Germline trimming cut 2 bases from V and 6 bases from J; bases unmatched to any gene: 7. Germline values: CDR1 SGHNT, CDR2 YYREEE (reference sequence).